The 22 T cell receptor beta chains listed next were all sequenced from one sample in a study of CD4+ T cells in melanoma. Data came from immunoSEQ multiplex PCR; TCRdb stores just in-frame clones and leaves some out. Of 15,000 to 20,000 clones listed, roughly 80% are singletons. The source material was cells from a culture (not recorded whether cultured in vitro). The receptors were sampled from a human donor with melanoma.

This sequence joins TRBV18 and TRBJ2-2, with a possible D match to TRBD2 (6 bases). Deletions cut 1 base from V and 0 bases from J, with 15 bases between. The CDR3 sequence is 18 residues long. Germline values: CDR1 KGHSH, CDR2 LQKENI. As DNA, the CDR3 is TGTGCCAGCTCACCACGGAGTAGCGGAAGGTCGAACACCGGGGAGCTGTTTTTT. Protein sequence: CASSPRSSGRSNTGELFF.

The V and J genes are TRBV11-2 and TRBJ2-5; TRBD1 agrees at 8 bases. This CDR3 comprises 16 residues. V lost 3 bases to trimming and J lost 5 bases; unmatched junction nucleotides: 11. The germline gives CDR1 SGHAT, CDR2 FQNNGV. This CDR3 is CASSFRLTGEGETQYF. CDR3 bases: TGTGCCAGCAGCTTCCGTTTGACAGGGGAAGGGGAGACCCAGTACTTC.

The chain uses TRBV5-6 and TRBJ1-1; possible D gene TRBD1, 6 bases. CDR3 size: 14 residues. CDR1 and CDR2 (germline): SGHDT, YYEEEE. The germline V and J ends were trimmed by 2 bases and 5 bases, with 13 bases remaining between them. The CDR3 DNA sequence: TGTGCCAGCAGCTTTTCCAGGGGAAGGACTGAAGCTTTCTTT. This sequence encodes CASSFSRGRTEAFF.

The chain recombines TRBV5-1 with TRBJ1-1, with D hard to call. The CDR3 contains 11 residues. CDR1 is SGHRS, CDR2 YFSETQ, per germline. V lost 0 bases to trimming and J lost 7 bases, with 4 bases between them. This chain's CDR3 is CASSLGSEAFF. The CDR3 DNA reads as TGCGCCAGCAGCTTGGGAAGTGAAGCTTTCTTT. The full variable domain, with the rest looked up from reference TRBV5-1 and TRBJ1-1, is KAGVTQTPRYLIKTRGQQVTLSCSPISGHRSVSWYQQTPGQGLQFLFEYFSETQRNKGNFPGRFSGRQFSNSRSEMNVSTLELGDSALYLCASSLGSEAFFGQGTRLTVV.

This chain joins TRBV30 and TRBJ1-6; no clear D. The V end was cut by 5 bases, the J end by 5 bases, with 10 bases between. Germline V lookup: CDR1 GTSNPN, CDR2 SVGIG (reference sequence). CDR3 length: 13 residues. The CDR3 sequence: CAWQKENNSPLHF. As DNA, the CDR3 is TGTGCCTGGCAGAAGGAGAATAATTCACCCCTCCACTTT.

The rearrangement joins TRBV18 to TRBJ2-3, with TRBD1 identical over 7 bases. Germline values: CDR1 KGHSH, CDR2 LQKENI. The CDR3 loop spans 16 amino acids. Germline trimming cut 5 bases from V and 6 bases from J; bases unmatched to any gene: 14. The CDR3 DNA reads TGTGCCAGCTCAATCCTAGGACAGGACGATTGGGATACGCAGTATTTT. Its protein product is CASSILGQDDWDTQYF. The full variable domain, in which reference TRBV18 and TRBJ2-3 provide the parts outside the CDR3, is NAGVMQNPRHLVRRRGQEARLRCSPMKGHSHVYWYRQLPEEGLKFMVYLQKENIIDESGMPKERFSAEFPKEGPSILRIQQVVRGDSAAYFCASSILGQDDWDTQYFGPGTRLTVL.

This chain joins TRBV5-4 and TRBJ2-3; TRBD2 aligns across 8 bases. Germline V gene sequence: CDR1 SGHNT, CDR2 YYREEE (reference sequence). Germline trimming cut 0 bases from V and 2 bases from J; bases unmatched to any gene: 11. The CDR3 sequence is 18 residues long. CDR3 amino acids: CASSLGGGRGRITDTQYF. In nucleotides, the CDR3 is TGTGCCAGCAGCTTGGGGGGGGGACGCGGGAGGATCACAGATACGCAGTATTTT.

This clone has just a few counts. The chain has TRBV7-8 and TRBJ2-2, with no clear D. CDR3 length: 13 residues. Trimming left V 3 bases short and J 5 bases short, with 7 bases between. CDR1 is SGHVS, CDR2 FQNEAQ, per germline. CDR3 amino acids: CASSFEWTGELFF. The CDR3 bases are TGTGCCAGCAGCTTTGAGTGGACCGGGGAGCTGTTTTTT.

V gene TRBV29-1 combines with J gene TRBJ1-2; TRBD1 agrees at 9 bases. The CDR3 runs to 13 residues. Unmatched junction bases numbered 5, after V lost 7 bases and J lost 2 bases. Germline V lookup: CDR1 SQVTM, CDR2 ANQGSEA. This chain's CDR3 is CSAGQGLNYGYTF. CDR3 coding DNA: TGCAGCGCTGGACAGGGGCTGAACTATGGCTACACCTTC.

The rearrangement joins TRBV4-1 to TRBJ1-2, with D maybe TRBD1 (5 bases). V gave up 3 bases and J gave up 4 bases, with 24 bases separating them. Germline CDR1 reads MGHRA; CDR2 reads YSYEKL. This CDR3 has 18 residues. Written as DNA, the CDR3 is TGCGCCAGCAGCCATGCCGCCGGGACTGAACCTTATTCCTATGGCTACACCTTC. It specifies CASSHAAGTEPYSYGYTF.

CDR3 bases: TGTGCCAGTTGTAGAGACAGCAACTATGGCTACACCTTC. Amino acid sequence: CASCRDSNYGYTF. The V gene is TRBV5-4, the J gene TRBJ1-2; tentatively, D is TRBD1 (5 bases). V dropped 8 bases and J dropped 2 bases, with 13 bases sitting between them. The V gene's germline CDR1 is SGHNT and CDR2 YYREEE (reference sequence). The CDR3 contains 13 residues.

This chain uses TRBV7-3 with TRBJ2-2, with TRBD1 matching over 7 bases. The V gene end was trimmed by 5 bases and the J gene end by 0 bases; junction bases not matched to a gene: 6. This CDR3 has 16 residues. Germline values: CDR1 SGHTA, CDR2 FQGTGA. Written as DNA, the CDR3 is TGTGCCAGCAGCCAACTCGGGACAGCGAACACCGGGGAGCTGTTTTTT. Encoded protein: CASSQLGTANTGELFF.

This clone was seen more than once but under ten times. This chain uses TRBV7-8 with TRBJ1-2; D uncertain. The CDR3 runs to 14 residues. CDR1 SGHVS and CDR2 FQNEAQ come from the germline V gene. V was pared by 1 base and J by 4 bases, with 10 bases between. The CDR3 sequence is CASSLERAFYGYTF. The DNA of the CDR3 is TGTGCCAGCAGCTTAGAGCGGGCATTCTATGGCTACACCTTC.

V gene TRBV6-1 combines with J gene TRBJ1-6; the D gene is possibly TRBD1 (5 bases). Trimming removed 4 bases from V and 9 bases from J, with 16 bases in between. CDR1 MNHNS and CDR2 SASEGT come from the germline V gene. CDR3 size: 15 residues. For the CDR3, the DNA is TGTGCCAGCAGTGCCGGGGGGTGGTCAGGTTCACCCCTCCACTTT. Its translation: CASSAGGWSGSPLHF.

The chain uses TRBV7-9 and TRBJ2-1; TRBD1 is a possible D gene (6 bases). The V gene's germline CDR1 is SEHNR and CDR2 FQNEAQ (reference sequence). The CDR3 sequence is 16 residues long. V lost 5 bases and J lost 2, with 16 bases in between. CDR3 in DNA: TGTGCCAGCAGCCAGCGAGGCAGGGGAACCTACAATGAGCAGTTCTTC. This translates into CASSQRGRGTYNEQFF.

The chain couples TRBV27 to TRBJ1-4; 7 nucleotides agree with TRBD1. Germline V gives CDR1 MNHEY, CDR2 SMNVEV (reference sequence). Trimming cost V 7 bases and J 4 bases; bases outside gene matches: 9. The CDR3 has 15 residues. The CDR3 DNA reads as TGTGCCAGCAAAGGGGGCGGAAGCGGTAATGAAAAACTGTTTTTT. This codes for CASKGGGSGNEKLFF.

The rearrangement uses TRBV27 and TRBJ2-3; 9 bases are shared with TRBD1. CDR1 is MNHEY and CDR2 is SMNVEV in the germline V gene (reference sequence). V lost 7 bases to trimming and J lost 6 bases; unmatched junction nucleotides: 20. The CDR3 loop spans 18 amino acids. The CDR3 here is CASTLFGETGTGSDTQYF. The DNA for the CDR3 is TGTGCCAGCACCCTCTTCGGAGAGACCGGGACAGGGTCTGATACGCAGTATTTT.

This clone showed up just a few times. The chain is built from TRBV5-1 and TRBJ2-2, with 10 bases identical to TRBD2. Losses at the gene ends were 4 bases for V and 2 bases for J; bases not matched to a gene: 11. Germline CDR1 reads SGHRS; CDR2 reads YFSETQ. This CDR3 is built from 18 residues. The CDR3 sequence: CASSPGASGGDNTGELFF. CDR3 in DNA: TGCGCCAGCAGCCCCGGCGCTAGCGGGGGCGATAACACCGGGGAGCTGTTTTTT.

The chain couples TRBV27 to TRBJ1-6, with 7 bases fitting TRBD1. J gave up 9 bases and V 6 bases, and 8 bases lay outside the gene matches. This CDR3 has 14 amino acids. Germline V CDR1 and CDR2: MNHEY, SMNVEV (reference sequence). The CDR3 reads CASSRTGPVSPLHF. The CDR3 nucleotides read TGTGCCAGCAGCCGGACAGGCCCCGTTTCACCCCTCCACTTT.

As for this clone: At one boundary the junction diverges from the germline segment, which might be a read error. This chain links TRBV2 with TRBJ1-1; TRBD1 might be the D (6 bases). There are 12 residues in the CDR3. The germline V gene has CDR1 SNHLY and CDR2 FYNNEI. The CDR3 protein is CASREQGSDAFF. In DNA form, the CDR3 reads TGTGCCAGCAGGGAACAGGGTTCTGACGCTTTCTTT.

This clone was seen just once. This sequence joins TRBV6-6 and TRBJ2-2; D tentatively reads TRBD1 or TRBD2 (6 bases each). From germline, CDR1 is MNHNY and CDR2 SVGAGI (reference sequence). Between the trimmed V and J ends, which lost 3 bases and 6 bases, there was a span of 17 bases. The CDR3 covers 16 residues. CDR3 nucleotides: TGTGCCAGCAGTTATTTGGGGGGCCTGACAGCCGGGGAGCTGTTTTTT. Its protein is CASSYLGGLTAGELFF.

This rearrangement joins TRBV4-2 to TRBJ1-2; 8 bases align to TRBD1. V trimming: 0 bases; J trimming: 7 bases; junction bases outside the gene matches: 10. Germline V gene sequence: CDR1 LGHNA, CDR2 YNFKEQ. There are 16 residues in the CDR3. This CDR3 reads CASSQDYMGQVGGYTF. CDR3 nucleotides: TGTGCCAGCAGCCAAGATTACATGGGACAGGTCGGTGGCTACACCTTC.